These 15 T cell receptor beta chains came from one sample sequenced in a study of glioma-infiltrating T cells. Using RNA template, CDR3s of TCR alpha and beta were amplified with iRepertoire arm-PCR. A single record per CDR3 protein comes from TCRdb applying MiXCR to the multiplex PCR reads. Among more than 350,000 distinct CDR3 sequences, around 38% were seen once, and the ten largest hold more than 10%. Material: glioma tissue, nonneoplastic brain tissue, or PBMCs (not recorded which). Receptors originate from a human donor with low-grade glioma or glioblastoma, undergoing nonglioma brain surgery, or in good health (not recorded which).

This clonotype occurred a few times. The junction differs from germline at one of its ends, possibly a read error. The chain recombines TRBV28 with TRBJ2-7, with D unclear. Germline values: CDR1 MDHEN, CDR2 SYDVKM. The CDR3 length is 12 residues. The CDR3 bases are TGTGCCAGCAGTCATGACTCCTACGAGCGGTACTTC. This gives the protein CASSHDSYERYF. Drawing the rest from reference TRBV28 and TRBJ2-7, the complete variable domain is DVKVTQSSRYLVKRTGEKVFLECVQDMDHENMFWYRQDPGLGLRLIYFSYDVKMKEKGDIPEGYSVSREKKERFSLILESASTNQTSMYLCASSHDSYERYFGPGTRLTVT.

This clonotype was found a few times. CDR3 in DNA: TGTGCCAGTAGTATTTCCGGACAGAACACTGAAGCTTTCTTT. Residues: CASSISGQNTEAFF. The rearrangement links TRBV19 to TRBJ1-1, with D perhaps matching TRBD1 (5 bases). Trimming shortened V by 3 bases and J by 1 base, and 9 bases separated the two germline ends. The CDR3 spans 14 residues. CDR1 is LNHDA, CDR2 SQIVND, per germline (reference sequence).

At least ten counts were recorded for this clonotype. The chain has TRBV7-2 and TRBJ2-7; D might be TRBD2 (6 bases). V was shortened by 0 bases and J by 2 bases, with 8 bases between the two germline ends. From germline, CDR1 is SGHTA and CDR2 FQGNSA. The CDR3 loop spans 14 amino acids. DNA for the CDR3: TGTGCCAGCAGCTTAGCGTGGGAGGCCTACGAGCAGTACTTC. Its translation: CASSLAWEAYEQYF.

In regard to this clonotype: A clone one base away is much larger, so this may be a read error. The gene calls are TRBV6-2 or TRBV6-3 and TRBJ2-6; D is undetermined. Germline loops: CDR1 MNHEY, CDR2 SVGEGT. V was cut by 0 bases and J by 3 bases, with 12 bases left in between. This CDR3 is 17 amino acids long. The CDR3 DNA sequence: TGTGCCAGCAGTTACTCGAGACGGATGTGTGGGGCCAACGTCCTGACTTTC. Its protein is CASSYSRRMCGANVLTF.

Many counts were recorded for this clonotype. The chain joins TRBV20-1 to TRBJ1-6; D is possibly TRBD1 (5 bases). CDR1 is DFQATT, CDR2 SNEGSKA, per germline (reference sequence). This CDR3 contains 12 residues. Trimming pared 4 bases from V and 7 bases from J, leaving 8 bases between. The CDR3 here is CSANQGNSPLHF. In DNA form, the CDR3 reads TGCAGTGCTAATCAGGGAAATTCACCCCTCCACTTT.

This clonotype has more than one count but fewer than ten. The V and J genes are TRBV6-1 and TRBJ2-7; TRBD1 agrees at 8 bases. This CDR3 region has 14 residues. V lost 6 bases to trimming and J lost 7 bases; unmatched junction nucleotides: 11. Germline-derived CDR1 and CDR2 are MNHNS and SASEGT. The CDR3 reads CASRPQGVVDEQYF. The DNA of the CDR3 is TGTGCCAGCAGGCCACAGGGGGTCGTGGATGAGCAGTACTTC.

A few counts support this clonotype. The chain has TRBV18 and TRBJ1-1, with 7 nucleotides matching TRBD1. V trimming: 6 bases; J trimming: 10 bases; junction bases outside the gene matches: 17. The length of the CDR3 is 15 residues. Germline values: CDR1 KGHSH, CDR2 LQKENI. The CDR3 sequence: CASSDLGTVPSGAFF. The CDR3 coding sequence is TGTGCCAGCTCGGATCTCGGGACAGTCCCTTCGGGAGCTTTCTTT.

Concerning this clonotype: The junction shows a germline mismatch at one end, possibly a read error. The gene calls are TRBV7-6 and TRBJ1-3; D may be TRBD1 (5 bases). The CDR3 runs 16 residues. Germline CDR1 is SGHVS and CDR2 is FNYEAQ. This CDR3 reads CASSLGPGHSGNTIYF. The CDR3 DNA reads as TGTGCTAGCAGCTTAGGACCAGGGCACTCTGGAAACACCATATATTTT.

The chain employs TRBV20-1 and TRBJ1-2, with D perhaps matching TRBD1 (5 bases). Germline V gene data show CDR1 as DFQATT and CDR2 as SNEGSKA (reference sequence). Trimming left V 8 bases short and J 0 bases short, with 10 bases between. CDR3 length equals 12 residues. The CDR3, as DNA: TGCAGTTCAACGACAGCTAACTATGGCTACACCTTC. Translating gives CSSTTANYGYTF.

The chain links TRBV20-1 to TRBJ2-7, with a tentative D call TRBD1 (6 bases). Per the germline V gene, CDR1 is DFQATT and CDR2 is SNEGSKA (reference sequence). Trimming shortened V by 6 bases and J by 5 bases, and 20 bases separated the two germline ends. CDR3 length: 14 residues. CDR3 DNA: TGCAGTGCGCCGAACAGGGATTATCCCCACGAGCAGTACTTC. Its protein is CSAPNRDYPHEQYF.

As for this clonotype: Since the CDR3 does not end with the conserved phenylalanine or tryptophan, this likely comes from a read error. The CDR3 DNA reads TGTGCCAGCAGTCTGGGACAGCCCGGGAACACTGAAGCTTTCCTT. Its protein is CASSLGQPGNTEAFL. The V and J genes are TRBV28 and TRBJ1-1; TRBD1 matches at 7 bases. The V segment lost 5 bases and the J segment 1 base; nucleotides outside the gene matches: 7. The germline V gene encodes CDR1 MDHEN and CDR2 SYDVKM. The CDR3 runs 15 residues.

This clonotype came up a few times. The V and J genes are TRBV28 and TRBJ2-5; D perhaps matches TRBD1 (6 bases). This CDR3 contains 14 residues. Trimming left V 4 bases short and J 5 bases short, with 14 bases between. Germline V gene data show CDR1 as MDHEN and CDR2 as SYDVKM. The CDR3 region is CASSYTGLAETQYF. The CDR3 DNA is TGTGCCAGCAGTTATACAGGGTTGGCGGAGACCCAGTACTTC.

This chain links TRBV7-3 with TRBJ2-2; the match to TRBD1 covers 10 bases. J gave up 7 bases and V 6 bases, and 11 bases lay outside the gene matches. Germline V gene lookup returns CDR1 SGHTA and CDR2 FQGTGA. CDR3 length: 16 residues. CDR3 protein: CASSERDRGYDGELFF. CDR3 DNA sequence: TGTGCCAGCAGTGAACGGGACAGGGGTTACGACGGGGAGCTGTTTTTT.

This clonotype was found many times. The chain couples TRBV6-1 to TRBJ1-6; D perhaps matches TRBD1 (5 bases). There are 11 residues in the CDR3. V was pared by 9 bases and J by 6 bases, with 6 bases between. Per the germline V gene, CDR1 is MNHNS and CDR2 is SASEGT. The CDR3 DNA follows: TGTGCCAGTCAGGGTAATTCACCCCTCCACTTT. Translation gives CASQGNSPLHF.

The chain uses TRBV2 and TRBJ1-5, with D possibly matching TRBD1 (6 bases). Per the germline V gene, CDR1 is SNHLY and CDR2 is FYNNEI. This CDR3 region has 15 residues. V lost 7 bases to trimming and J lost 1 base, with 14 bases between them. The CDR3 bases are TGTGCCAGCAACCCGGACAGCGGCAGCAATCAGCCCCAGCATTTT. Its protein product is CASNPDSGSNQPQHF.